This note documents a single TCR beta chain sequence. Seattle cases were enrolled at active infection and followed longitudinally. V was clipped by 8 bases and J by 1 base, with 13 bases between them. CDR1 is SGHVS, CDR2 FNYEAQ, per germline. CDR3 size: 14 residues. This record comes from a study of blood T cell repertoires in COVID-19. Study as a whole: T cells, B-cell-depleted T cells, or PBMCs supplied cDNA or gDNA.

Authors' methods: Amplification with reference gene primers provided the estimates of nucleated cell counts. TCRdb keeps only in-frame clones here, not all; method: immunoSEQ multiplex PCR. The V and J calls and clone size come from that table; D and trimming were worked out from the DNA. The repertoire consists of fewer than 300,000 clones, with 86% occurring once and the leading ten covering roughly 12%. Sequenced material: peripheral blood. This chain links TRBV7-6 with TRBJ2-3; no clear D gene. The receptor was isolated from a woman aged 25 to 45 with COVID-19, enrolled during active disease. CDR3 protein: CASSDEARTDTQYF. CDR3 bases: TGTGCCAGCTCCGACGAGGCTCGCACAGATACGCAGTATTTT. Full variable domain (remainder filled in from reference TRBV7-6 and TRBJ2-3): GAGVSQSPRYKVTKRGQDVALRCDPISGHVSLYWYRQALGQGPEFLTYFNYEAQQDKSGLPNDRFSAERPEGSISTLTIQRTEQRDSAMYRCASSDEARTDTQYFGPGTRLTVL.